Below are 15 T cell receptor beta chains sequenced from a single sample in a study of beta chain features in type 1 diabetes. Study-level points and caveats: Shortening that was moderate but significant affected the TCRB CDR3s of Type 1 diabetes patients in all four CD4+ subsets.

As every portion of the isolated RNA was reverse transcribed, the sequencing read expressed TCRB transcripts. TCRdb's table, derived via immunoSEQ multiplex PCR, lists solely in-frame clones and lacks some. The sample comprises about 230,000 clones, 16% of which are singletons, and 0.065% to 0.095% rests with the top ten. Their antigens are not known. The sample taken for sequencing was naive CD4+ T cells from blood. The receptors come from a man under 40 with type 1 diabetes.

This chain uses TRBV27 with TRBJ2-6; D is unresolved. Germline V gene sequence: CDR1 MNHEY, CDR2 SMNVEV (reference sequence). V dropped 2 bases and J dropped 2 bases, with 1 base sitting between them. This CDR3 is 13 amino acids long. The chain's CDR3 is CASSLAGANVLTF. For the CDR3, the DNA is TGTGCCAGCAGTTTAGCTGGGGCCAACGTCCTGACTTTC.

This clone was seen only a few times. The CDR3 DNA reads as TGTGCCAGCTCACCATTTCTGCGGGAGGCCAAAAACATTCAGTACTTC. Translating gives CASSPFLREAKNIQYF. The gene calls are TRBV18 and TRBJ2-4; 7 positions agree with TRBD2. Trimming took 2 bases from V and 1 from J; bases not matched to a gene: 5. This CDR3 spans 16 amino acids. Germline V CDR1 and CDR2: KGHSH, LQKENI. Variable domain in full (rest from reference TRBV18 and TRBJ2-4): NAGVMQNPRHLVRRRGQEARLRCSPMKGHSHVYWYRQLPEEGLKFMVYLQKENIIDESGMPKERFSAEFPKEGPSILRIQQVVRGDSAAYFCASSPFLREAKNIQYFGAGTRLSVL.

V and J are TRBV30 and TRBJ2-7; D remains unclear. Per the germline V gene, CDR1 is GTSNPN and CDR2 is SVGIG (reference sequence). The CDR3 is made up of 12 amino acids. V was trimmed by 1 base and J by 3 bases, leaving 7 bases between them. The CDR3 coding sequence is TGTGCCTGGAGTGCTCCGAACTACGAGCAGTACTTC. It codes for CAWSAPNYEQYF. The whole variable domain, remainder taken from reference TRBV30 and TRBJ2-7, is SQTIHQWPATLVQPVGSPLSLECTVEGTSNPNLYWYRQAAGRGLQLLFYSVGIGQISSEVPQNLSASRPQDRQFILSSKKLLLSDSGFYLCAWSAPNYEQYFGPGTRLTVT.

The sample holds a few counts of this clone. V and J are TRBV7-9 and TRBJ2-5, with TRBD1 as a possible D gene (6 bases). The germline V and J ends were trimmed by 4 bases and 5 bases, with 23 bases remaining between them. This CDR3 comprises 17 residues. Germline lookup yields CDR1 SEHNR and CDR2 FQNEAQ (reference sequence). This chain's CDR3 is CASSSRRSAGVRETQYF. As DNA, the CDR3 is TGTGCCAGCAGCTCCCGCCGAAGCGCAGGGGTTAGGGAGACCCAGTACTTC.

This clone has a handful of counts. The CDR3 nucleotides read TGCAGCGTTCAACAGTACGGTAATGGCTACACCTTC. Protein: CSVQQYGNGYTF. The chain couples TRBV29-1 to TRBJ1-2; D unclear. Germline V gene sequence: CDR1 SQVTM, CDR2 ANQGSEA. The CDR3 extends over 12 amino acids. Trimming took 5 bases from V and 6 from J, leaving 13 bases between them.

In this sample, this clone turned up a few times. The chain recombines TRBV15 with TRBJ1-4, with D perhaps matching TRBD1 (5 bases). The CDR3 extends over 15 amino acids. Trimming removed 1 base at V and 8 bases at J, with 14 bases between. CDR1 is LNHNV and CDR2 is YYDKDF in the germline V gene (reference sequence). CDR3 protein: CATSRVRGGLEKLFF. CDR3 nucleotides: TGTGCCACCAGCAGAGTTAGGGGAGGATTGGAAAAACTGTTTTTT.

The V call is TRBV27, the J call TRBJ2-7; D possibly corresponds to TRBD2 (6 bases). The ends were cut back, 5 bases at V and 4 bases at J, with 15 bases in the middle. The CDR3 has 14 residues. Germline CDR1 reads MNHEY; CDR2 reads SMNVEV (reference sequence). CDR3 region: CASSRLLGGYEQYF. CDR3 coding DNA: TGTGCCAGCAGTCGACTCCTTGGGGGGTACGAGCAGTACTTC.

Only one count was recorded for this clone. This rearrangement joins TRBV30 to TRBJ1-3; D is ambiguous. CDR1 and CDR2 (germline): GTSNPN, SVGIG (reference sequence). The CDR3 is made up of 13 amino acids. The ends were cut back, 4 bases at V and 1 base at J, with 8 bases in the middle. CDR3 sequence reads: CAWKRRSGNTIYF. CDR3 nucleotide sequence: TGTGCCTGGAAACGTAGGTCTGGAAACACCATATATTTT. Complete variable domain (other parts from reference TRBV30 and TRBJ1-3): SQTIHQWPATLVQPVGSPLSLECTVEGTSNPNLYWYRQAAGRGLQLLFYSVGIGQISSEVPQNLSASRPQDRQFILSSKKLLLSDSGFYLCAWKRRSGNTIYFGEGSWLTVV.

The sample holds a few counts of this clone. The J gene is TRBJ1-2, the V gene TRBV29-1; 10 nucleotides line up with TRBD1. Germline CDR1 SQVTM, CDR2 ANQGSEA. The length of the CDR3 is 13 residues. V was clipped by 4 bases and J by 2 bases; unmatched bases: 1. In nucleotides, the CDR3 is TGCAGCGTTGGACAGGGGGCCAACTATGGCTACACCTTC. This encodes CSVGQGANYGYTF. The complete variable domain, with remaining parts taken from reference TRBV29-1 and TRBJ1-2, reads SAVISQKPSRDICQRGTSLTIQCQVDSQVTMMFWYRQQPGQSLTLIATANQGSEATYESGFVIDKFPISRPNLTFSTLTVSNMSPEDSSIYLCSVGQGANYGYTFGSGTRLTVV.

The chain combines TRBV29-1 with TRBJ2-3; D may be TRBD1 (5 bases). Germline V gene data show CDR1 as SQVTM and CDR2 as ANQGSEA. This CDR3 is 13 amino acids long. V gave up 3 bases and J gave up 3 bases, with 10 bases separating them. In nucleotides, the CDR3 is TGCAGCGTTGAGGGGCTCTGGACAGATACGCAGTATTTT. This sequence encodes CSVEGLWTDTQYF.

The chain has TRBV30 and TRBJ2-6; D is possibly TRBD1 or TRBD2 (5 bases each). Germline V CDR1 and CDR2: GTSNPN, SVGIG (reference sequence). V was cut by 8 bases and J by 4 bases, with 9 bases left in between. The CDR3 spans 12 residues. Here the CDR3 reads CAGGSGANVLTF. CDR3 coding DNA: TGTGCCGGGGGATCGGGGGCCAACGTCCTGACTTTC.

This clone was seen only a few times. This chain connects TRBV29-1 to TRBJ2-5, with 12 bases that match TRBD1. The V gene end was trimmed by 6 bases and the J gene end by 11 bases; junction bases not matched to a gene: 10. The CDR3 contains 13 residues. The germline CDR1 and CDR2 sequences are SQVTM and ANQGSEA. The CDR3 reads CSVSRGQGAQQYF. DNA of the CDR3: TGCAGCGTGTCTCGGGGACAGGGGGCGCAGCAGTACTTC.

This clone turned up a few times. The chain recombines TRBV5-1 with TRBJ2-7, with TRBD2 matching over 10 bases. V lost 4 bases, J lost 3 bases, and 4 bases stayed unmatched. The CDR3 loop spans 14 amino acids. Per germline, CDR1 SGHRS and CDR2 YFSETQ. This CDR3 is CASSVPSGSYEQYF. Here the CDR3 DNA reads TGCGCCAGCAGCGTTCCTAGCGGGAGCTACGAGCAGTACTTC.

This chain uses TRBV2 with TRBJ2-1; D not resolved. Germline CDR1 and CDR2: SNHLY and FYNNEI. The CDR3 spans 10 residues. V lost 5 bases to trimming and J lost 9 bases, with 5 bases between them. The CDR3 spells CASSNSEQFF. The CDR3 bases are TGTGCCAGCAGTAATTCTGAGCAGTTCTTC. The full variable domain, rest sourced from reference TRBV2 and TRBJ2-1, is EPEVTQTPSHQVTQMGQEVILRCVPISNHLYFYWYRQILGQKVEFLVSFYNNEISEKSEIFDDQFSVERPDGSNFTLKIRSTKLEDSAMYFCASSNSEQFFGPGTRLTVL.

The chain links TRBV14 to TRBJ2-1; 8 nucleotides agree with TRBD2. Germline V gene sequence: CDR1 SGHDN, CDR2 FVKESK. V shed 2 bases and J 4 bases; nucleotides not matched to a gene: 1. CDR3 length equals 14 residues. CDR3 sequence reads: CASSQSSGYNEQFF. As DNA, the CDR3 is TGTGCCAGCAGCCAATCTAGCGGGTACAATGAGCAGTTCTTC.